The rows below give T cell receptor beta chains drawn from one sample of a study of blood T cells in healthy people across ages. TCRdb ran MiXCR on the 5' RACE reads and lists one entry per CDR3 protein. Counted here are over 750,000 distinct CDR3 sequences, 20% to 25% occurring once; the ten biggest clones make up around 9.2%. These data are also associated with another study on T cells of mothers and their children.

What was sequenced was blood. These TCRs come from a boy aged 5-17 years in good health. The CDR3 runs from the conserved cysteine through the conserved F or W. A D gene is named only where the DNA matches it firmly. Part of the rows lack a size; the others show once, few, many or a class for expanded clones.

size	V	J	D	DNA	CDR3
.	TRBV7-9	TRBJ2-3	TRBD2	TGTGCCAGCAGTTCCACTAGCGGACGTCGGGCAGATACGCAGTATTTT	CASSSTSGRRADTQYF
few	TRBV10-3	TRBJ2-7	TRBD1	TGTGCCATCACGGGGACAGCCCCGTCCTACGAGCAGTACTTC	CAITGTAPSYEQYF
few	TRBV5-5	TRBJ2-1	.	TGTGCCAGCAGTCAACTTAGCGGTAGTGAGCAGTTCTTC	CASSQLSGSEQFF
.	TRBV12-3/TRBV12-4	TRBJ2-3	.	TGTGCCAGCAGCGAATATCCAGATACGCAGTATTTT	CASSEYPDTQYF
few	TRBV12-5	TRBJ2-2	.	TGTGCTAGTGTTCCACCGGACAGGAACACCGGGGAGCTGTTTTTT	CASVPPDRNTGELFF
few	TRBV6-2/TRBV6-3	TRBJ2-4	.	TGTGCCAGCAGATTAGACAGGGAGGGTCAGACGATCGAAAACATTCAGTACTTC	CASRLDREGQTIENIQYF
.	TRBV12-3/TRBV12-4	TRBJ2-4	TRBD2	TGTGCCAGCAGTCCCCTCAGACTAGCGGCCAAAAACATTCAGTACTTC	CASSPLRLAAKNIQYF
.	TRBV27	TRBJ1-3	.	TGTGCCAGCAGTTCAGGGATCTCTGGAAACACCATATATTTT	CASSSGISGNTIYF
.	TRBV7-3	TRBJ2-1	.	TGTGCCAGCAGCCTGAAGGACTTTAGCTCCTACAATGAGCAGTTCTTC	CASSLKDFSSYNEQFF
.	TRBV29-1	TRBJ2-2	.	TGCAGCGTTGTGGTGACAGGGAACACCGGGGAGCTGTTTTTT	CSVVVTGNTGELFF
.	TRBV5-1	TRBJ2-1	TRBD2	TGCGCCACCTCAAGCGGGGACGATACTGACAATGAGCAGTTCTTC	CATSSGDDTDNEQFF
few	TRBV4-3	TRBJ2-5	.	TGCGCCAGCAGCCAAGATCTGAGGACAGAGACCCAGTACTTC	CASSQDLRTETQYF
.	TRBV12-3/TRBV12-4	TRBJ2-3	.	TGTGCCAGCACCTCCGGAGACCACACAGATACGCAGTATTTT	CASTSGDHTDTQYF
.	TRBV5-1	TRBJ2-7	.	TGCGCCAGCAGCCCTACAGGGTCTAGCGAGCAGTACTTC	CASSPTGSSEQYF
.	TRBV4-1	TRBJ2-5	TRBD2	TGCGCCAGCAGCCAAGATCGGGTAGCGGGAGTTGAGTTCTTC	CASSQDRVAGVEFF
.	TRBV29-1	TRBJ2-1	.	TGCAGCGTTGGGAGGTCGGATGAGCAGTTCTTC	CSVGRSDEQFF
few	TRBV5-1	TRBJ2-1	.	TGCGCCAGCAGCGGAATCGACGGACAGAACGCCTACAATGAGCAGTTCTTC	CASSGIDGQNAYNEQFF
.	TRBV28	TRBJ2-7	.	TGTGCCAGCAGTTTATTGTTACAGGGTATGGGAAGGGACGAGCAGTACTTC	CASSLLLQGMGRDEQYF
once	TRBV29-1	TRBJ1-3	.	TGCAGCGTTCGGGACCGCCGCTCTGGAAACACCATATATTTT	CSVRDRRSGNTIYF
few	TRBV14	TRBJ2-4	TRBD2	TGTGCCAGCAGCCAAGGGCGGGGGGACATATCCCGATTAGCCAAAAACATTCAGTACTTC	CASSQGRGDISRLAKNIQYF
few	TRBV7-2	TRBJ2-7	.	TGTGCCAGCAGCTTAGCTCCGCTATCCTACGAGCAGTACTTC	CASSLAPLSYEQYF
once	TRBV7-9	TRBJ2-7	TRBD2	TGTGTCAGCAGCGGGGGGGCGCGCGAGCAGTACTTC	CVSSGGAREQYF
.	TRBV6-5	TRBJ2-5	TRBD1	TGTGCCAGCAGTTACTCGGGGACAGGCGCTGCCCAAGAGACCCAGTACTTC	CASSYSGTGAAQETQYF
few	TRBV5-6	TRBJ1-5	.	TGTGCCAGCAGCTTGGATGGTGGCCGCAATCAGCCCCAGCATTTT	CASSLDGGRNQPQHF
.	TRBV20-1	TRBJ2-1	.	TGCAGTGCTTGCCATACGGACTTTTACAATGAGCAGTTCTTC	CSACHTDFYNEQFF
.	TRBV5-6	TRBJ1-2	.	TGTGCCAGCAGCGACAGTTCTGGCTACACCTTC	CASSDSSGYTF
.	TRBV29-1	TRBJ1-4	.	TGCAGCGTTGAAGATCCGGGGGGAAATGAAAAACTGTTTTTT	CSVEDPGGNEKLFF
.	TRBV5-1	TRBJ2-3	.	TGCGCCAGCAGCTTGGCTCGATGGGAAGATACGCAGTATTTT	CASSLARWEDTQYF
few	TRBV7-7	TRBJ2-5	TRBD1	TGTGCTAGCAGCGCAGAGAGGACAGGGGAAGAGACCCAGTACTTC	CASSAERTGEETQYF
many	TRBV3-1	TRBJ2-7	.	TGTGCCAGCAGCCAAGATCTTCCGGGGGCGGTGGTCTACGAGCAGTACTTC	CASSQDLPGAVVYEQYF
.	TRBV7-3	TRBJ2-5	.	TGTGCCAGCAGCCCACGAGACGACGGTGAAGAGACCCAGTACTTC	CASSPRDDGEETQYF
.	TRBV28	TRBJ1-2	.	TGTGCCAGCAGTTTGCCGACAGGCCAAATCCTCTATGGCTACACCTTC	CASSLPTGQILYGYTF
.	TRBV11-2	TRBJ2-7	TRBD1	TGTGCCAGCAGCCCGGACAGGGAAGTTGACGAGCAGTACTTC	CASSPDREVDEQYF
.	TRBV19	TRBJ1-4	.	TGTGCCAGTAGTATGCGGACGGCAACTAATGAAAAACTGTTTTTT	CASSMRTATNEKLFF
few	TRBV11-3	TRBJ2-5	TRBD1	TGTGCCAGCAGCTTAAGGACAGGGGGCGTGGAGACCCAGTACTTC	CASSLRTGGVETQYF
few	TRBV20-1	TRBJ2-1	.	TGCAGTGCTAGAGGGTTTGGGGGGCGGGGGTACAATGAGCAGTTCTTC	CSARGFGGRGYNEQFF